This note documents a single T cell receptor (beta chain) sequence. Its antigen is as yet unknown. As it was prepared, the TCRbeta library received unique molecular identifiers. TCRdb independently ran MiXCR on the PCR reads; one entry per CDR3 protein. The sample includes roughly 100,000 distinct CDR3 sequences, 6% of them seen just once. The data were taken from a study of T-cell reconstitution after alpha-beta-depleted transplantation in children. Whole-study results and caveats: Reported findings indicate that, about two months after transplant, alpha-beta T cells came from several hundred expanded clones, which were derived from non-depleted graft cells. Once a year had passed after transplant, T-cell counts and diversity came mostly from newly produced T cells.

The receptor comes from a female patient aged 2-9 years who had a stem cell transplant for Fanconi anemia, so the T cells may come from the graft donor. The sequencing used PBMCs, mostly from graft donor cells, collected 60 days after TCRalphabeta/CD19-depleted stem cell transplant.

CDR3 sequence: CASSYRTSGVGTDTQYF. CDR3 nucleotides: TGTGCCAGCAGCTACCGAACTAGCGGGGTTGGCACAGATACGCAGTATTTT. The V and J genes are TRBV7-2 and TRBJ2-3, with 10 bases that match TRBD2. Looked up from germline, CDR1 is SGHTA and CDR2 is FQGNSA. V shed 4 bases, J shed 1 base, and the junction held 8 bases outside the gene matches. The CDR3 spans 17 residues.